A selection of T cell receptor beta chains follows, all from one sample in a study of beta chain features in type 1 diabetes. The table came from immunoSEQ multiplex PCR; TCRdb's copy has only in-frame clones and leaves some out. The table lists a few hundred thousand clones, around 13% of them singletons. Input material: naive CD4+ T cells from blood. Every receptor here comes from a man in his thirties or forties with type 1 diabetes. The CDR3 runs from the conserved cysteine through the conserved F or W. A D gene is named only where the DNA matches it firmly. Some rows have no size entry. The others give once, few or many, or a class for an expanded clone.

>few|TRBD2|15|TRBJ2-4|TRBV7-2
TGTGCCAGCAGCTTTAGCGGGTTCGGCAAAAACATTCAGTACTTC
CASSFSGFGKNIQYF
>.|.|13|TRBJ2-1|TRBV5-6
TGTGCCAGCAGCCGAAACACAGGGCCCCGTCAGTTCTTC
CASSRNTGPRQFF
>.|.|14|TRBJ2-1|TRBV5-1
TGCGCCAGCATGCTTTCGGCGGGTTACAATGAGCAGTTCTTC
CASMLSAGYNEQFF
>.|TRBD1|13|TRBJ2-7|TRBV29-1
TGCAGCGTTGATGGGACAGGGATGGACGAGCAGTACTTC
CSVDGTGMDEQYF
>.|.|14|TRBJ2-7|TRBV7-9
TGTGCCAGCAGCTTAAGATCAGACTCCTACGAGCAGTACTTC
CASSLRSDSYEQYF
>few|.|13|TRBJ2-3|TRBV10-3
TGTGCCATCAGTCCCAGGGGCACAGATACGCAGTATTTT
CAISPRGTDTQYF
>.|.|13|TRBJ1-1|TRBV11-2
TGTGCCAGCAGCTTAGTAGAGGACACTGAAGCTTTCTTT
CASSLVEDTEAFF
>.|.|13|TRBJ2-1|TRBV9
TGTGCCAGCAGCGTAGCGCAGAGGGATGAGCAGTTCTTC
CASSVAQRDEQFF
>.|TRBD1|16|TRBJ1-1|TRBV15
TGTGCCACCAGCAGCAAACAGGGGGGAGGCGACACTGAAGCTTTCTTT
CATSSKQGGGDTEAFF
>.|.|16|TRBJ2-1|TRBV5-6
TGTGCCAGCAGCTTACGGTACCGGCGGGTGTCTGGTGAGCAGTTCTTC
CASSLRYRRVSGEQFF
>.|.|14|TRBJ2-7|TRBV13
TGTGCCAGCAGCTTAGGACAGTCAAACTACGAGCAGTACTTC
CASSLGQSNYEQYF
>.|TRBD1|15|TRBJ1-5|TRBV29-1
TGCAGCGTTGAATTTGGGACAGGGGGGGATCAGCCCCAGCATTTT
CSVEFGTGGDQPQHF
>.|.|17|TRBJ2-6|TRBV9
TGTGCCAGCAGCCCCTTGGGGCCGTCCTCTGGGGCCAACGTCCTGACTTTC
CASSPLGPSSGANVLTF
>few|TRBD1|13|TRBJ1-2|TRBV10-2
TGCGCCAGCAGTGGACAGGGAAACTATGGCTACACCTTC
CASSGQGNYGYTF
>.|.|13|TRBJ2-5|TRBV5-1
TGCGCCAGCAGCTTGGAAGGGGCAGAGACCCAGTACTTC
CASSLEGAETQYF
>.|TRBD2|16|TRBJ2-7|TRBV5-6
TGTGCCAGCAGCTTGGGTGCGGGAGGAGGCACCTACGAGCAGTACTTC
CASSLGAGGGTYEQYF
>.|TRBD1|12|TRBJ2-5|TRBV6-6
TGTGCCAGCGCCCAGGGGGCGGAGACCCAGTACTTC
CASAQGAETQYF
>few|.|11|TRBJ1-5|TRBV6-6
TGTGCCAGCAGTCCAGGACAGCTTAGGGATTTT
CASSPGQLRDF
>.|.|14|TRBJ2-3|TRBV5-4
TGTGCCAGCAGCGCCCGCCAGGGTACAGATACGCAGTATTTT
CASSARQGTDTQYF
>.|.|12|TRBJ2-3|TRBV5-4
TGTGCCAGCAGCAGGGGTGCAGATACGCAGTATTTT
CASSRGADTQYF
>few|TRBD1|17|TRBJ2-6|TRBV25-1
TGTGCCAGCAGTGGACAGGGGACGATCTCTGGGGCCAACGTCCTGACTTTC
CASSGQGTISGANVLTF
>few|.|14|TRBJ2-1|TRBV6-1
TGTGCCAGCAGAGCACCGGGACAAGGCAATGAGCAGTTCTTC
CASRAPGQGNEQFF
>.|.|15|TRBJ1-5|TRBV4-2
TGTGCCAGCAGCCAAGATCCGGCAGGGGTCCAGCCCCAGCATTTT
CASSQDPAGVQPQHF
>.|.|14|TRBJ2-1|TRBV2
TGTGCCAGCAGGTACAGGGTTTCCTACAATGAGCAGTTCTTC
CASRYRVSYNEQFF
>few|.|11|TRBJ2-7|TRBV11-2
TGTGCCAGCAGCCCCGAACTCGAGCAGTACTTC
CASSPELEQYF
>.|.|15|TRBJ2-3|TRBV30
TGTGCCTGGAGGGGTATCGGGACACCCACAGATACGCAGTATTTT
CAWRGIGTPTDTQYF
>few|.|14|TRBJ1-6|TRBV30
TGTGCCTGGAGGGAGGGAGGTGGGGATTCACCCCTCCACTTT
CAWREGGGDSPLHF
>.|TRBD2|16|TRBJ2-1|TRBV5-1
TGCGCCAGCAGCCCGTTCGCGGGGGGGACCTACAATGAGCAGTTCTTC
CASSPFAGGTYNEQFF
>few|TRBD1|14|TRBJ2-2|TRBV5-4
TGTGCCAGCAGGCTGGACAGGGCTACCGGGGAGCTGTTTTTT
CASRLDRATGELFF
>.|.|14|TRBJ1-1|TRBV6-5
TGTGCCAGCAGTGAGGGAACTGGACGCACTGAAGCTTTCTTT
CASSEGTGRTEAFF
>.|.|14|TRBJ1-4|TRBV18
TGTGCCAGCTCACCTGCGGGGCAAAATGAAAAACTGTTTTTT
CASSPAGQNEKLFF
>few|TRBD2|13|TRBJ2-7|TRBV6-5
TGTGCCAGCCTGGCGGGGGGCGGATACGAGCAGTACTTC
CASLAGGGYEQYF
>.|.|16|TRBJ1-2|TRBV11-2
TGTGCCAGCAGCGAACGGAGGGGCAGGGTGTATGCTGGCTACACCTTC
CASSERRGRVYAGYTF
>few|TRBD1|17|TRBJ2-7|TRBV7-9
TGTGCCAGCAGCGACGACCGAGGGGGGACAGGGATTGGAGAGCAGTACTTC
CASSDDRGGTGIGEQYF
>.|TRBD2|14|TRBJ2-1|TRBV2
TGTGCCAGTTGTCGGACTAGCGGGGTCTATGAGCAGTTCTTC
CASCRTSGVYEQFF
>.|TRBD1|15|TRBJ1-2|TRBV30
TGTGCCTGGGGTGGGCAGGGACAGGGGATCTATGGCTACACCTTC
CAWGGQGQGIYGYTF
>.|.|11|TRBJ2-7|TRBV6-7
TGTGCCAGCAGTTACTTCCGCGAGCAGTACTTC
CASSYFREQYF
>.|TRBD2|15|TRBJ2-1|TRBV6-5
TGTGCCAGCAGCGCCAGCGGGGGGTACTACAATGAGCAGTTCTTC
CASSASGGYYNEQFF
>few|.|13|TRBJ2-5|TRBV11-2
TGTGCCAGCAGCTTAGATCTTGGCGAGACCCAGTACTTC
CASSLDLGETQYF
>few|.|15|TRBJ1-5|TRBV19
TGTGCCAGTAGCAGGGGATTCGGTCTGAATCAGCCCCAGCATTTT
CASSRGFGLNQPQHF
>few|.|13|TRBJ1-1|TRBV30
TGTGCCTGGAGTGGTGCAGGGGCCACTGAAGCTTTCTTT
CAWSGAGATEAFF
>few|TRBD2|14|TRBJ2-3|TRBV19
TGTGCCAGTAGCCCAGCGGGAGGGCCAGATACGCAGTATTTT
CASSPAGGPDTQYF